This T cell receptor beta chain was captured by sequencing in a study of blood T cell repertoires in COVID-19 (dated by TCRdb to 2019 to 2021). With regard to the full study: Collaborator samples came from the United States, Italy and Spain and covered acute and convalescent phases of COVID-19. The prospective study material was composed of cDNA or gDNA derived from T cells, B-cell-depleted T cells, or PBMCs. The dataset comprised deeply sampled blood TCRbeta repertoires from subjects exposed to, actively infected with, or recovered from COVID-19. A freely available public database, intended as a resource for researchers studying the immune response to SARS-CoV-2, is where the repertoires were released. The samples were drawn from the first 160 participants of the ongoing ImmuneRACE study and from over 950 subjects provided by 6 global collaborators. A de-identified subject ID, COVID-19 status, age in years and sex were almost always included in the sample metadata. Where HLA class I and class II types were available, the types were taken from metadata supplied by the sample provider, not from assay-based typing. The research as a whole found: How much clinical and demographic metadata was included differed by source and by participant, and the metadata was provided uncurated.

About this clone: Its antigen is still unknown. Per-nucleotide qualities are absent, and no much larger clonotype sits a single base away.

The CDR3 runs 16 residues from the cysteine to the phenylalanine. The DNA shown is the 48-base CDR3, in frame from base 1. From a lookup of the germline V gene (reference sequence), CDR1 and CDR2 are LNHDA and SQIVND. Trimming leaves V shorter by 4 bases and J shorter by 5 bases, with the junction holding 5 bases beyond the gene matches. Whole blood was collected in K2EDTA tubes by collaborating institutions according to the institutions' own protocols. Collaborator samples were shipped for TCRbeta analysis as frozen whole blood, isolated PBMCs, or DNA extracted from either sample type. TCRbeta CDR3 regions were amplified from genomic DNA by means of the immunoSEQ Assay, a bias-controlled multiplex PCR. Under the source paper's analysis protocol: The number of nucleated cells in each sample was estimated from the amplification of reference gene primers within the assay. Sequence reads were collapsed and filtered to measure the absolute abundance of every unique TCRbeta CDR3 rearrangement. For each sample, productive Simpson clonality was calculated by taking the square root of Simpson's diversity index across productive rearrangements. Entries here come from immuneACCESS through TCRdb and include only in-frame sequences with V and J called. Some clones fail to appear in such tables; in the studies checked, an unresolved V gene covers under half of the shortfall, and the cause of the remainder is unknown. V, J and clone size reflect that table, while D and trimming were determined from the DNA. This sample has 40,000 or so clones in its table, and more than 80% of those were observed once. The ten largest clones take up around 4.6% of the sample.

The sequence links TRBV19 to TRBJ2-3; 14 junctional bases match TRBD2. The material sequenced was peripheral blood. The sequence was collected from a man in his sixties with acute or convalescent COVID-19. The DNA sequence reads TGTGCCAGTAGTACGGGACTAGCGGGGGCCGGAGATACGCAGTATTTT. Its protein product is CASSTGLAGAGDTQYF.